This T cell receptor (beta chain) was identified during a study of graft-versus-host responses after intestinal transplantation. Overall study: Multivisceral, liver-intestinal, or isolated intestinal transplants were given to recipients.

Study-level points and caveats: Early post-transplant HvG declines were associated with peak circulating GvH clone levels. GvH clones were found in recipient marrow; some appeared first in ileum or blood.

Germline lookup yields CDR1 MNHEY and CDR2 SVGAGI. The CDR3 runs 14 residues. Unmatched junction bases numbered 2, after V lost 2 bases and J lost 3 bases. Turning to this clone: The target antigen is unknown.

Assay used: immunoSEQ multiplex PCR; TCRdb lists only in-frame clones, some missing. The repertoire holds approximately 58,000 clones, 91% seen once, with roughly 2.6% in the top ten. The chain employs TRBV6-5 and TRBJ2-5, with 8 bases aligning to TRBD1. This receptor was taken from a human patient who received an intestinal transplant, so some T cells may come from the graft donor. The material was PBMCs, obtained almost 120 days after intestinal transplantation. The CDR3 nucleotides read TGTGCCAGCAGTTACGACAGGGGTAAAGAGACCCAGTACTTC. As protein: CASSYDRGKETQYF.